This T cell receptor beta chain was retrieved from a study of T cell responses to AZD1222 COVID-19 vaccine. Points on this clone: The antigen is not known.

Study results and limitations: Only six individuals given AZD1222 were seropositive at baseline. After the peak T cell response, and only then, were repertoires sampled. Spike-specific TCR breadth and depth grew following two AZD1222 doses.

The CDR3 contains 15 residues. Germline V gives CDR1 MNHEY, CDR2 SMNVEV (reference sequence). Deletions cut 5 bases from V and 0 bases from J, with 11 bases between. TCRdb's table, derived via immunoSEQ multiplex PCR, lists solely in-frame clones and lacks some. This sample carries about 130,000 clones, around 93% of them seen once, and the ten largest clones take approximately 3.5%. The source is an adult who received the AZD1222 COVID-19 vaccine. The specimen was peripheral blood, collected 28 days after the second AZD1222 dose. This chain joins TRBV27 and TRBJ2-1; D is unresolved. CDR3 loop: CASSEIPPSYNEQFF. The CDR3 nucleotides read TGTGCCAGCAGTGAGATACCCCCCTCCTACAATGAGCAGTTCTTC.